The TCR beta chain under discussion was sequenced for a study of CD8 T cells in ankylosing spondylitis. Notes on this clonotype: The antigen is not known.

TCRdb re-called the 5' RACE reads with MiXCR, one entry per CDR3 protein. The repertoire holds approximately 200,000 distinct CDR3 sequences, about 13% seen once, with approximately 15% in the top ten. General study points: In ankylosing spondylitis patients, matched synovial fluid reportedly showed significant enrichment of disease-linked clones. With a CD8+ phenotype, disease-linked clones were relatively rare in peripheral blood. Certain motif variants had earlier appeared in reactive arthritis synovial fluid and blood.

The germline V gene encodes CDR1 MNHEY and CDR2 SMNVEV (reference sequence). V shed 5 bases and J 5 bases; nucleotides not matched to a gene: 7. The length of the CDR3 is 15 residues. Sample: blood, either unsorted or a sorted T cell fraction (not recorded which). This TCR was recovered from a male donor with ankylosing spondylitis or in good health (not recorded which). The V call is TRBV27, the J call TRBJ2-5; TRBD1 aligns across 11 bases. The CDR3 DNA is TGTGCCAGCAGTCAGGGACAGGGGGGCCGGGAGACCCAGTACTTC. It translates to CASSQGQGGRETQYF.